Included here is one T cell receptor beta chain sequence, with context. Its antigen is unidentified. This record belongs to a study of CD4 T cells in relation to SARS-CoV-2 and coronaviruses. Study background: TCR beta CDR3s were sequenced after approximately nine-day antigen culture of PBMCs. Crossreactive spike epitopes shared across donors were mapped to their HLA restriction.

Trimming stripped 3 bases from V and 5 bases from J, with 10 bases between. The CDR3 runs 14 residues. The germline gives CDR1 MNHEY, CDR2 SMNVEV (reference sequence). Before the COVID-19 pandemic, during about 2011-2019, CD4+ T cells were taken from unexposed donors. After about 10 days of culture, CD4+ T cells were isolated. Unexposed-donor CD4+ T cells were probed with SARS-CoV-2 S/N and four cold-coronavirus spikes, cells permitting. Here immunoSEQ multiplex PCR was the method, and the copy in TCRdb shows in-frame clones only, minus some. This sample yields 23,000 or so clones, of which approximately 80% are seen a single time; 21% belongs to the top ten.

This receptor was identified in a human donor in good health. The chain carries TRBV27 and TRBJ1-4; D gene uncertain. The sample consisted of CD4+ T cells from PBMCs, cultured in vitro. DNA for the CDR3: TGTGCCAGCAGTTTTTGGGGTGAGAATGAAAAACTGTTTTTT. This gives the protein CASSFWGENEKLFF.